The entry below describes one T cell receptor beta chain. This entry comes from a study of cytomegalovirus exposure and HLA in healthy donors. Primers for the PCR totalled 60 Vbeta and 13 Jbeta. The protocol was immunoSEQ multiplex PCR, while the TCRdb copy is restricted to in-frame clones and leaves out a portion. The repertoire holds 150,000 to 170,000 clones, with approximately 77% as singletons. Germline CDR1 is SGHVS and CDR2 is FQNEAQ. Trimming at V came to 6 bases and at J to 5 bases, leaving 16 bases not matched to a gene. This CDR3 comprises 17 residues. The sample comprised PBMCs. The sequence was obtained from a man between 18 and 35 years old in good health and CMV-seronegative. The gene calls are TRBV7-8 and TRBJ2-7, with 10 nucleotides matching TRBD1. CDR3 sequence: CASRPTGTGAFADEQYF. In DNA form, the CDR3 reads TGTGCCAGCAGGCCCACTGGGACAGGGGCCTTTGCGGACGAGCAGTACTTC.